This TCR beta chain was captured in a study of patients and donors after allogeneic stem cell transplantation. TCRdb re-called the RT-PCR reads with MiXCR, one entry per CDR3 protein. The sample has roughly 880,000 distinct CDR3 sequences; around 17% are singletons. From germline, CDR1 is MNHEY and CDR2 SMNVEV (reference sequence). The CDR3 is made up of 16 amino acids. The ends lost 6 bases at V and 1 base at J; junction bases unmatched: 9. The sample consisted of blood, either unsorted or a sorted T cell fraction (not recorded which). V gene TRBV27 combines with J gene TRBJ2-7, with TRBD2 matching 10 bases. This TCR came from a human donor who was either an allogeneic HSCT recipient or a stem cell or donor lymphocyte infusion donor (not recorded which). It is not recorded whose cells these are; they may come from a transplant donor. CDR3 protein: CASRRSSGSRSYEQYF. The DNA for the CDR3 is TGTGCCAGCAGGCGATCTAGCGGGAGTCGGTCCTACGAGCAGTACTTC.